This T cell receptor beta chain was found in a study of OX40 agonist ivuxolimab in advanced cancers. Assay: immunoSEQ multiplex PCR; the TCRdb copy retains only in-frame clones and omits some. The table has around 68,000 clones, 75% to 95% seen once. Trimming took 6 bases from V and 1 from J, leaving 10 bases between them. In germline, CDR1 is MNHEY, CDR2 SVGAGI. This CDR3 region has 14 residues. The chain employs TRBV6-5 and TRBJ1-5; D is possibly TRBD1 (5 bases). Sequences were derived from CD4+ or CD8+ T cells sorted from blood, sampled in a trial of the OX40 agonist ivuxolimab. This sequence originates from an adult with an advanced solid tumor such as melanoma, head and neck, liver or kidney cancer. CDR3 nucleotide sequence: TGTGCCAGCAGCCGGGACTTCAGCAATCAGCCCCAGCATTTT. It is translated as CASSRDFSNQPQHF.